The 31 T cell receptor beta chains below all came from one sample that was sequenced in a study of shared clonotypes between healthy human individuals. It was CD45RO-negative cells, positively selected for CCR7, that made up naive CD8 cells, with terminally differentiated effector memory CD45RA+ cells excluded. Profiled with immunoSEQ multiplex PCR; TCRdb holds only in-frame clones, not every one. The sample lists about 2 million clones; approximately 94% were seen once. What was sequenced was naive CD8+ T cells sorted from blood. These receptors originate from a man younger than 30 in good health.

The J gene is TRBJ2-1, the V gene TRBV27; 9 bases align to TRBD1. CDR3 length: 16 amino acids. Trimming took 4 bases from V and 4 from J; bases not matched to a gene: 8. Germline V lookup: CDR1 MNHEY, CDR2 SMNVEV (reference sequence). The CDR3 nucleotides are TGTGCCAGCAGTTCGTCCACAGGGGGCCATTACAATGAGCAGTTCTTC. The encoded protein is CASSSSTGGHYNEQFF.

V gene TRBV9 combines with J gene TRBJ2-7; D possibly corresponds to TRBD2 (5 bases). Germline-derived CDR1 and CDR2 are SGDLS and YYNGEE. Trimming took off 4 bases at V and 7 bases at J, with 15 bases between the two ends. This CDR3 contains 13 residues. The CDR3 coding sequence is TGTGCCAGCAGCATCGGAGGATGGGGAGAGCAGTACTTC. This sequence encodes CASSIGGWGEQYF.

Of note for this clone: Distinct nucleotide sequences in the sample also encode this CDR3. The chain recombines TRBV20-1 with TRBJ2-3; D is unclear. V lost 1 base, J lost 9 bases, and 8 bases lay in between. The CDR3 is 11 residues long. Looked up from germline, CDR1 is DFQATT and CDR2 is SNEGSKA (reference sequence). CDR3 sequence: CSARAADTQYF. The CDR3 DNA follows: TGCAGTGCTAGAGCGGCGGACACGCAGTATTTT.

The chain couples TRBV9 to TRBJ2-3; the D is unclear. Trimming stripped 0 bases from V and 6 bases from J, with 8 bases between. Germline values: CDR1 SGDLS, CDR2 YYNGEE. CDR3 length: 13 residues. CDR3 sequence reads: CASSVADGDTQYF. The CDR3 DNA follows: TGTGCCAGCAGCGTAGCGGACGGGGATACGCAGTATTTT.

The table lists this clone with a count of one. This chain connects TRBV23-1 to TRBJ1-1; the D gene is possibly TRBD1 (6 bases). TRBV23-1 qualifies as an ORF whose function is uncertain. The germline V and J ends were trimmed by 2 bases and 7 bases, with 14 bases remaining between them. The CDR3 spans 14 residues. The CDR3 DNA reads TGCGCCAGCAGTCAAACCGGGGGGCAAGGTGAAGCTTTCTTT. Protein product: CASSQTGGQGEAFF.

Only one count was recorded for this clone. The chain recombines TRBV7-2 with TRBJ2-3; TRBD2 matches at 7 bases. J gave up 2 bases and V 5 bases, and 10 bases lay outside the gene matches. This CDR3 is 16 amino acids long. Looked up from germline, CDR1 is SGHTA and CDR2 is FQGNSA. The CDR3 DNA reads as TGTGCCAGCAGCGAACTAGCGACACGACCCACAGATACGCAGTATTTT. Its translation is CASSELATRPTDTQYF.

The chain carries TRBV13 and TRBJ2-3; 11 nucleotides agree with TRBD2. CDR1 is PRHDT and CDR2 is FYEKMQ in the germline V gene (reference sequence). V was clipped by 5 bases and J by 0 bases; unmatched bases: 13. The CDR3 runs to 19 residues. The DNA of the CDR3 is TGTGCCAGCAGCGATACAGGGAAGGGACTAGCGGAAAGCACAGATACGCAGTATTTT. This codes for CASSDTGKGLAESTDTQYF.

The rearrangement joins TRBV9 to TRBJ2-7; D possibly corresponds to TRBD1 (6 bases). In germline, CDR1 is SGDLS, CDR2 YYNGEE. This CDR3 region has 15 residues. Trimming removed 2 bases from V and 2 bases from J, with 14 bases in between. CDR3 DNA sequence: TGTGCCAGCAGCGTCGCCCCGGGACAAACCTACGAGCAGTACTTC. It codes for CASSVAPGQTYEQYF.

This sequence joins TRBV7-9 and TRBJ2-6; 8 bases are shared with TRBD1. The CDR3 sequence is 17 residues long. The ends lost 1 base at V and 3 bases at J; junction bases unmatched: 5. Germline assignment: CDR1 SEHNR and CDR2 FQNEAQ (reference sequence). The CDR3, as DNA: TGTGCCAGCAGCTTAGGGACAGGGTATGGTGGGGCCAACGTCCTGACTTTC. Translation: CASSLGTGYGGANVLTF.

V and J are TRBV12-2 and TRBJ2-5. TRBV12-2 is an annotated pseudogene. The CDR3 has 15 residues. CDR3 DNA: TGTGCAAGTCGTGGGACGGGAAGAATCCAAGAGACCCAGTACTTC. Translated: CASRGTGRIQETQYF.

The CDR3: CASSELGQGTGNTIYF. The CDR3 nucleotides read TGTGCCAGCAGTGAATTGGGACAGGGTACTGGAAACACCATATATTTT. The chain couples TRBV6-1 to TRBJ1-3, with 9 positions matching TRBD1. Germline trimming cut 2 bases from V and 2 bases from J; bases unmatched to any gene: 4. Germline values: CDR1 MNHNS, CDR2 SASEGT. CDR3 size: 16 residues.

The rearrangement joins TRBV27 to TRBJ1-2; D not resolved. Germline V gene sequence: CDR1 MNHEY, CDR2 SMNVEV (reference sequence). This CDR3 has 16 residues. Trimming removed 5 bases from V and 5 bases from J, with 21 bases in between. Written as DNA, the CDR3 is TGTGCCAGCAGTCCGAACGGGAAAGGGATGTGGTATGGCTACACCTTC. Translation: CASSPNGKGMWYGYTF.

This clone was picked up one time. An end of the junction does not agree with germline; a read error may underlie this. V usage is TRBV7-9 and J usage is TRBJ1-2, with TRBD1 matching over 8 bases. The germline gives CDR1 SEHNR, CDR2 FQNEAQ (reference sequence). The CDR3 runs to 14 residues. CDR3 loop: CASSHLAGGQVKNF. DNA of the CDR3: TGTGCCAGCAGTCACCTCGCCGGGGGACAGGTCAAGAACTTC.

The chain combines TRBV6-1 with TRBJ2-1, with TRBD1 matching 7 bases. Trimming cost V 4 bases and J 3 bases; bases outside gene matches: 9. This CDR3 region has 16 residues. From germline, CDR1 is MNHNS and CDR2 SASEGT. In nucleotides, the CDR3 is TGTGCCAGCAGTGGGTGGGACAGCTTACACTACAATGAGCAGTTCTTC. It translates to CASSGWDSLHYNEQFF.

The rearrangement links TRBV6-6 to TRBJ1-1, with a weak D call TRBD1 (6 bases). Trimming stripped 7 bases from V and 3 bases from J, with 18 bases between. The germline CDR1 and CDR2 sequences are MNHNY and SVGAGI (reference sequence). The CDR3 totals 15 residues. In nucleotides, the CDR3 is TGTGCCAGCACCTTAATTATCCCAGGGGACACTGAAGCTTTCTTT. This sequence encodes CASTLIIPGDTEAFF.

The V gene is TRBV14, the J gene TRBJ1-3, with D hard to call. V was pared by 2 bases and J by 0 bases, with 8 bases between. The CDR3 is made up of 15 amino acids. In germline, CDR1 is SGHDN, CDR2 FVKESK. CDR3 region: CASSQQERSGNTIYF. The DNA of the CDR3 is TGTGCCAGCAGCCAACAGGAACGCTCTGGAAACACCATATATTTT.

In this sample, this clone turned up once. The J gene is TRBJ2-5, the V gene TRBV9; D possibly uses TRBD1 or TRBD2 (5 bases each). V was cut by 4 bases and J by 4 bases, with 14 bases left in between. This CDR3 is built from 14 residues. Germline CDR1 is SGDLS and CDR2 is YYNGEE. The CDR3 sequence: CASSFQGAGETQYF. CDR3 sequence (DNA): TGTGCCAGCAGCTTCCAAGGGGCGGGAGAGACCCAGTACTTC. Looking up the rest from reference TRBV9 and TRBJ2-5 gives the full variable domain: DSGVTQTPKHLITATGQRVTLRCSPRSGDLSVYWYQQSLDQGLQFLIQYYNGEERAKGNILERFSAQQFPDLHSELNLSSLELGDSALYFCASSFQGAGETQYFGPGTRLLVL.

The V and J genes are TRBV5-1 and TRBJ1-1, with 7 bases identical to TRBD1. There are 15 residues in the CDR3. CDR1 and CDR2 (germline): SGHRS, YFSETQ. With V trimmed by 6 bases and J by 6 bases, 14 bases remained unmatched. The chain's CDR3 is CASTFRGTESSEAFF. CDR3 nucleotides: TGCGCCAGCACCTTCAGGGGGACGGAGTCATCTGAAGCTTTCTTT.

The chain joins TRBV6-1 to TRBJ1-4; unclear D gene. This CDR3 comprises 16 residues. The V and J ends lost 2 bases and 5 bases respectively, with 15 bases between them. Germline V gene lookup returns CDR1 MNHNS and CDR2 SASEGT. For the CDR3, the DNA is TGTGCCAGCAGTGAACCCACGGTAGCACTCAATGAAAAACTGTTTTTT. Its protein is CASSEPTVALNEKLFF.

The chain couples TRBV2 to TRBJ2-4; unclear D gene. The germline V gene has CDR1 SNHLY and CDR2 FYNNEI. The length of the CDR3 is 12 residues. V lost 3 bases, J lost 11 bases, and 11 bases lay in between. The CDR3 is CASSEGRIFQYF. CDR3 DNA sequence: TGTGCCAGCAGTGAGGGCAGAATATTTCAGTACTTC.

This chain connects TRBV9 to TRBJ2-7, with no clear D. Germline CDR1 is SGDLS and CDR2 is YYNGEE. The CDR3 sequence is 15 residues long. Deletions cut 0 bases from V and 3 bases from J, with 13 bases between. CDR3 nucleotide sequence: TGTGCCAGCAGCGTAGGGGCAGGCCTACTCTACGAGCAGTACTTC. It specifies CASSVGAGLLYEQYF.

This clone appeared once. V is TRBV11-2 and J is TRBJ2-1; D unclear. The V gene's germline CDR1 is SGHAT and CDR2 FQNNGV. Trimming pared 3 bases from V and 0 bases from J, leaving 15 bases between. The length of the CDR3 is 17 residues. This chain's CDR3 is CASSLEPGPTSYNEQFF. CDR3 nucleotides: TGTGCCAGCAGCTTGGAACCGGGTCCGACCTCCTACAATGAGCAGTTCTTC. Drawing the rest from reference TRBV11-2 and TRBJ2-1, the complete variable domain is EAGVAQSPRYKIIEKRQSVAFWCNPISGHATLYWYQQILGQGPKLLIQFQNNGVVDDSQLPKDRFSAERLKGVDSTLKIQPAKLEDSAVYLCASSLEPGPTSYNEQFFGPGTRLTVL.

The chain links TRBV21-1 to TRBJ1-5; the DNA was not used to check the table's D call, TRBD1. TRBV21-1 is flagged as a pseudogene. This CDR3 is 16 amino acids long. The CDR3 nucleotides are TGTGCCAGCAGCAACGGGGGACAGGACCTTTATCAGCCCCAGCATTTT. Protein: CASSNGGQDLYQPQHF.

The chain uses TRBV6-1 and TRBJ2-3; D remains unclear. V was trimmed by 4 bases and J by 3 bases, leaving 8 bases between them. The CDR3 runs 13 residues. Germline V gene lookup returns CDR1 MNHNS and CDR2 SASEGT. This CDR3 is CASSVYSTDTQYF. The CDR3 DNA reads TGTGCCAGCAGTGTATACAGTACAGATACGCAGTATTTT.

The CDR3 nucleotides are TGTGCCAGCAGTGCCGGGACTAGCGGGAGTAATGAGCAGTTCTTC. This codes for CASSAGTSGSNEQFF. The V gene is TRBV27, the J gene TRBJ2-1, with TRBD2 matching over 14 bases. This CDR3 has 15 amino acids. V shed 5 bases and J 7 bases; nucleotides not matched to a gene: 4. CDR1 and CDR2 (germline): MNHEY, SMNVEV (reference sequence).

This sequence joins TRBV2 and TRBJ2-7; no firm D call. The CDR3 spans 17 residues. The V and J ends lost 2 bases and 0 bases respectively, with 17 bases between them. The V gene's germline CDR1 is SNHLY and CDR2 FYNNEI. CDR3 region: CASSEQDFSLTSYEQYF. CDR3 coding DNA: TGTGCCAGCAGTGAACAAGATTTTTCCCTTACCTCCTACGAGCAGTACTTC.

The chain employs TRBV10-3 and TRBJ1-5; TRBD1 aligns across 8 bases. Germline lookup yields CDR1 ENHRY and CDR2 SYGVKD. Unmatched junction bases numbered 10, after V lost 3 bases and J lost 9 bases. The CDR3 covers 15 residues. The CDR3 loop reads CAISDRDRQGVPQHF. The CDR3 coding sequence is TGTGCCATCAGTGACCGGGACAGGCAAGGGGTGCCCCAGCATTTT.

The gene calls are TRBV27 and TRBJ2-4; 9 positions match TRBD2. Trimming took 3 bases from V and 12 from J; bases not matched to a gene: 6. The CDR3 length is 13 residues. CDR1 and CDR2 from the germline V gene are MNHEY and SMNVEV (reference sequence). In DNA form, the CDR3 reads TGTGCCAGCAGTTTGGGCCTAGCGGGGCATCAGTACTTC. Translating it yields CASSLGLAGHQYF.

To note about this clone: Other DNA sequences within the sample encode an identical CDR3. J is TRBJ2-7 and V is TRBV19; tentative D call: TRBD2 (6 bases). Germline CDR1 LNHDA, CDR2 SQIVND (reference sequence). The CDR3 loop spans 13 amino acids. Trimming shortened V by 3 bases and J by 3 bases, and 9 bases separated the two germline ends. The CDR3 DNA reads as TGTGCCAGTAGTATCGGGAGCAACTACGAGCAGTACTTC. Translated: CASSIGSNYEQYF.

The chain recombines TRBV28 with TRBJ2-1, with D hard to call. Germline V CDR1 and CDR2: MDHEN, SYDVKM. The CDR3 is 15 residues long. Deletions cut 2 bases from V and 4 bases from J, with 12 bases between. This chain's CDR3 is CASSLGGDAYNEQFF. The CDR3 nucleotides read TGTGCCAGCAGTTTAGGCGGAGATGCGTACAATGAGCAGTTCTTC.

The genes are TRBV5-4 and TRBJ2-7; D gene ambiguous. With 2 bases removed from V and 3 bases from J, the gap between germline ends came to 6 bases. The length of the CDR3 is 12 residues. The germline V gene has CDR1 SGHNT and CDR2 YYREEE (reference sequence). The CDR3 DNA follows: TGTGCCAGCAGCTTCCCGGGCTACGAGCAGTACTTC. It translates to CASSFPGYEQYF.